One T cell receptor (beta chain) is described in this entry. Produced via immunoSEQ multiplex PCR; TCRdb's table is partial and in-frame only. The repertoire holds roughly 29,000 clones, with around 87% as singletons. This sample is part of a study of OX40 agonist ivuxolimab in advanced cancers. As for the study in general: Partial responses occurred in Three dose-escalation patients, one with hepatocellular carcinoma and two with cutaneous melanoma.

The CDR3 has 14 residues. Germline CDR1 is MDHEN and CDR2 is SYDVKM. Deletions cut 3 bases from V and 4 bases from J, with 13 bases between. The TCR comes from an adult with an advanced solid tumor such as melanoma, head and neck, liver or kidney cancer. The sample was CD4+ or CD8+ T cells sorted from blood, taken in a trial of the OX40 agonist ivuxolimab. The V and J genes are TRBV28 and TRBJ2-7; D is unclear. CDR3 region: CASSFFVGDYEQYF. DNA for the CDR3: TGTGCCAGCAGTTTCTTTGTAGGAGATTACGAGCAGTACTTC.